The 27 T cell receptor beta chains below come from one sample, sequenced in a study of blood T cell repertoires in COVID-19. Assay used: immunoSEQ multiplex PCR; TCRdb lists only in-frame clones, some missing. This sample carries under 200,000 clones, around 85% of them seen once, and the ten largest clones take roughly 6%. The sample consisted of PBMCs or T cells enriched from blood (not recorded which). These receptors originate from a woman between 40 and 55 years old with acute COVID-19.

For the CDR3, the DNA is TGTGCCAGTAGTATCCCGACAGGGGAGAACACTGAAGCTTTCTTT. Translation gives CASSIPTGENTEAFF. The J gene is TRBJ1-1, the V gene TRBV19; the match to TRBD1 covers 8 bases. J was trimmed by 1 base and V by 3 bases; bases with no gene match: 4. This CDR3 is built from 15 residues. CDR1 is LNHDA, CDR2 SQIVND, per germline (reference sequence).

The chain couples TRBV19 to TRBJ2-3; D not resolved. Germline V CDR1 and CDR2: LNHDA, SQIVND (reference sequence). The ends were cut back, 9 bases at V and 0 bases at J, with 7 bases in the middle. The CDR3 length is 12 residues. The CDR3 coding sequence is TGTGCCAGCTCCCAGAGCACAGATACGCAGTATTTT. Translation gives CASSQSTDTQYF.

The rearrangement joins TRBV6-5 to TRBJ1-2; D is unresolved. Trimming stripped 5 bases from V and 7 bases from J, with 14 bases between. Germline CDR1 reads MNHEY; CDR2 reads SVGAGI. The CDR3 runs to 13 residues. This CDR3 reads CASSPSGLSGYTF. DNA for the CDR3: TGTGCCAGCAGTCCGTCTGGACTATCTGGCTACACCTTC.

The J gene is TRBJ2-5, the V gene TRBV6-5, with TRBD2 as a possible D gene (5 bases). V was cut by 6 bases and J by 3 bases, with 17 bases left in between. There are 15 residues in the CDR3. The germline V gene encodes CDR1 MNHEY and CDR2 SVGAGI. The CDR3 sequence is CASSPPLTGKETQYF. CDR3 nucleotides: TGTGCCAGCAGCCCCCCCTTGACGGGAAAAGAGACCCAGTACTTC.

J is TRBJ1-1 and V is TRBV5-1; TRBD1 might be the D (5 bases). The V and J ends lost 2 bases and 2 bases respectively, with 10 bases between them. CDR3 length: 14 residues. Germline V gene sequence: CDR1 SGHRS, CDR2 YFSETQ. In DNA, the CDR3 is TGCGCCAGCAGCTTAGTACAGGACAACACTGAAGCTTTCTTT. This translates into CASSLVQDNTEAFF.

The chain couples TRBV7-9 to TRBJ2-7; TRBD2 is a possible D gene (5 bases). This CDR3 has 15 residues. Germline V gene lookup returns CDR1 SEHNR and CDR2 FQNEAQ (reference sequence). V lost 6 bases to trimming and J lost 1 base, with 16 bases between them. DNA of the CDR3: TGTGCCAGCAGTGACCCCGGGAAGGGTTCCTACGAGCAGTACGTC. Translating it yields CASSDPGKGSYEQYV.

This clone has just a few counts. The chain employs TRBV2 and TRBJ2-3; TRBD2 aligns across 8 bases. Germline CDR1 reads SNHLY; CDR2 reads FYNNEI. Trimming took 7 bases from V and 4 from J; bases not matched to a gene: 4. The CDR3 consists of 13 residues. The CDR3 loop reads CASTREEPDTQYF. The CDR3 nucleotides read TGTGCCAGCACGCGGGAGGAGCCAGATACGCAGTATTTT.

This clone was detected only a few times. The chain joins TRBV19 to TRBJ1-4; no firm D call. The CDR3 has 15 residues. Trimming removed 1 base from V and 0 bases from J, with 6 bases in between. Germline V CDR1 and CDR2: LNHDA, SQIVND (reference sequence). This chain's CDR3 is CASSIGQTTNEKLFF. The CDR3 nucleotides read TGTGCCAGTAGTATAGGCCAGACAACTAATGAAAAACTGTTTTTT.

V and J are TRBV6-1 and TRBJ2-7; D gene uncertain. There are 11 residues in the CDR3. Germline CDR1 reads MNHNS; CDR2 reads SASEGT. Trimming cost V 2 bases and J 4 bases, with 3 bases left between them. DNA for the CDR3: TGTGCCAGCAGTGAATATTACGAGCAGTACGTC. Its translation is CASSEYYEQYV.

The chain carries TRBV11-2 and TRBJ2-3, with D unclear. CDR3 length equals 11 residues. V shed 2 bases and J shed 7 bases, with 4 bases lying between them. Germline V gene lookup returns CDR1 SGHAT and CDR2 FQNNGV. The CDR3 here is CASSLLNTQYF. CDR3 coding DNA: TGTGCCAGCAGCTTACTAAATACGCAGTATTTT.

The gene calls are TRBV11-2 and TRBJ2-5; possibly TRBD2 for D (5 bases). This CDR3 has 13 amino acids. Germline V CDR1 and CDR2: SGHAT, FQNNGV. The V end lost 5 bases, the J end lost 4 bases, and 11 bases lay between the germline ends. The CDR3 spells CASSPGVGETQYF. CDR3 DNA: TGTGCCAGCAGCCCCGGGGTGGGAGAGACCCAGTACTTC.

As to this clone: Additional DNA sequences in this sample encode the identical CDR3. This chain joins TRBV11-2 and TRBJ2-3; TRBD1 matches 10 bases. There are 16 residues in the CDR3. V dropped 11 bases and J dropped 2; count of bases not matched to a gene: 13. The V gene's germline CDR1 is SGHAT and CDR2 FQNNGV. The CDR3 DNA sequence: TGTGCCGTTCCGGGACAGGGGCCAGGACCCACAGATACGCAGTATTTT. Its protein is CAVPGQGPGPTDTQYF.

This clone turned up a few times. The chain couples TRBV7-9 to TRBJ1-1; 8 bases are a match to TRBD1. V was clipped by 5 bases and J by 7 bases; unmatched bases: 15. Germline CDR1 and CDR2: SEHNR and FQNEAQ (reference sequence). CDR3 length: 16 residues. This chain's CDR3 is CASSDGDRGIVGEAFF. In nucleotides, the CDR3 is TGTGCCAGCAGCGATGGTGACAGGGGCATCGTAGGTGAAGCTTTCTTT.

The chain couples TRBV18 to TRBJ2-3, with 9 bases aligning to TRBD1. CDR1 and CDR2 (germline): KGHSH, LQKENI. The CDR3 has 17 residues. V shed 1 base and J 5 bases; nucleotides not matched to a gene: 10. CDR3 amino acids: CASSPRFKGQGVDTQYF. CDR3 DNA: TGTGCCAGCTCACCACGTTTCAAGGGACAGGGTGTAGATACGCAGTATTTT. The whole variable domain, remainder taken from reference TRBV18 and TRBJ2-3, is NAGVMQNPRHLVRRRGQEARLRCSPMKGHSHVYWYRQLPEEGLKFMVYLQKENIIDESGMPKERFSAEFPKEGPSILRIQQVVRGDSAAYFCASSPRFKGQGVDTQYFGPGTRLTVL.

The rearrangement links TRBV19 to TRBJ1-2; 10 bases map to TRBD1. Germline V gives CDR1 LNHDA, CDR2 SQIVND (reference sequence). This CDR3 contains 16 residues. V lost 4 bases and J lost 5; bases outside the gene matches: 10. The CDR3 region has the DNA TGTGCCAGTAGTACCCCCGGGACAGGGGCCGGGTATGGCTACACCTTC. Translation: CASSTPGTGAGYGYTF.

The J gene is TRBJ1-2, the V gene TRBV9; 9 bases match TRBD1. The CDR3 length is 15 residues. Trimming at V came to 3 bases and at J to 6 bases, leaving 9 bases not matched to a gene. Germline loops: CDR1 SGDLS, CDR2 YYNGEE. CDR3 DNA sequence: TGTGCCAGCAGCGCACAGGGGGCGACGGTCGATGGCTACACCTTC. It codes for CASSAQGATVDGYTF.

This clone was seen only a few times. V and J are TRBV5-5 and TRBJ2-3; possible D gene TRBD2, 6 bases. Germline CDR1 is SGHKS and CDR2 is YYEKEE (reference sequence). This CDR3 spans 13 amino acids. Trimming took off 0 bases at V and 6 bases at J, with 8 bases between the two ends. As DNA, the CDR3 is TGTGCCAGCAGCTTGGTAAGCGGGGATACGCAGTATTTT. It specifies CASSLVSGDTQYF.

This chain uses TRBV20-1 with TRBJ2-3, with 8 bases that match TRBD1. Germline lookup yields CDR1 DFQATT and CDR2 SNEGSKA (reference sequence). The CDR3 totals 11 residues. CDR3 nucleotides: TGCAGCGGAGATGCAGGGGGCCTGGCGTATTTT. Protein product: CSGDAGGLAYF.

This clone was counted between two and nine times. The rearrangement joins TRBV19 to TRBJ1-2; TRBD1 is a possible D gene (5 bases). V lost 1 base and J lost 2, with 17 bases in between. CDR1 and CDR2 from the germline V gene are LNHDA and SQIVND (reference sequence). The CDR3 totals 17 residues. CDR3 amino acids: CASSIAPGQGGNYGYTF. The CDR3 region has the DNA TGTGCCAGTAGTATAGCCCCAGGCCAGGGAGGGAACTATGGCTACACCTTC. Complete variable domain (other parts from reference TRBV19 and TRBJ1-2): DGGITQSPKYLFRKEGQNVTLSCEQNLNHDAMYWYRQDPGQGLRLIYYSQIVNDFQKGDIAEGYSVSREKKESFPLTVTSAQKNPTAFYLCASSIAPGQGGNYGYTFGSGTRLTVV.

The chain couples TRBV4-1 to TRBJ2-6; D possibly corresponds to TRBD1 (10 bases). The CDR3 has 19 amino acids. Germline V gene data show CDR1 as MGHRA and CDR2 as YSYEKL. V dropped 1 base and J dropped 3 bases, with 19 bases sitting between them. CDR3 amino acids: CASSQVGGRDRGGANVLTF. The DNA for the CDR3 is TGCGCCAGCAGCCAAGTGGGCGGGAGGGACAGGGGTGGGGCCAACGTCCTGACTTTC.

The J gene is TRBJ2-5, the V gene TRBV7-8, with 8 nucleotides matching TRBD1. Germline-derived CDR1 and CDR2 are SGHVS and FQNEAQ. Germline trimming cut 5 bases from V and 2 bases from J; bases unmatched to any gene: 13. The CDR3 sequence is 17 residues long. The CDR3: CASSRGTGTGVQETQYF. The CDR3 DNA follows: TGTGCCAGCAGCCGAGGAACCGGGACAGGCGTACAAGAGACCCAGTACTTC. The full variable domain, with the rest looked up from reference TRBV7-8 and TRBJ2-5, is GAGVSQSPRYKVAKRGQDVALRCDPISGHVSLFWYQQALGQGPEFLTYFQNEAQLDKSGLPSDRFFAERPEGSVSTLKIQRTQQEDSAVYLCASSRGTGTGVQETQYFGPGTRLLVL.

The CDR3 nucleotides are TGTGCCACCCAGATGGGGACTAGCGGGAATGATGAGCAGTTCTTC. Translating it yields CATQMGTSGNDEQFF. This chain joins TRBV24-1 and TRBJ2-1; 13 nucleotides agree with TRBD2. This CDR3 is built from 15 residues. J gave up 8 bases and V 9 bases, and 9 bases lay outside the gene matches. CDR1 and CDR2 (germline): KGHDR, SFDVKD.

J is TRBJ2-3 and V is TRBV28; the match to TRBD2 covers 7 bases. V was clipped by 5 bases and J by 5 bases; unmatched bases: 7. Germline values: CDR1 MDHEN, CDR2 SYDVKM. This CDR3 is 14 amino acids long. The chain's CDR3 is CASSRGTTGDTQYF. The DNA for the CDR3 is TGTGCCAGCAGTCGGGGGACTACCGGAGATACGCAGTATTTT.

The chain has TRBV30 and TRBJ1-2; tentatively, D is TRBD1 (5 bases). This CDR3 region has 13 residues. Trimming left V 5 bases short and J 0 bases short, with 10 bases between. Germline-derived CDR1 and CDR2 are GTSNPN and SVGIG (reference sequence). CDR3: CAWHPGSNYGYTF. The DNA of the CDR3 is TGTGCCTGGCATCCAGGGTCTAACTATGGCTACACCTTC.

The V and J genes are TRBV5-1 and TRBJ1-4; 10 bases align to TRBD1. The CDR3 is 16 amino acids. V lost 4 bases and J lost 8; bases outside the gene matches: 11. From germline, CDR1 is SGHRS and CDR2 YFSETQ. CDR3 loop: CASSQQGQGVVEKLFF. CDR3 sequence (DNA): TGCGCCAGCAGCCAACAAGGACAGGGGGTGGTAGAAAAACTGTTTTTT.

The chain combines TRBV19 with TRBJ1-2, with TRBD1 matching over 8 bases. V trimming: 7 bases; J trimming: 8 bases; junction bases outside the gene matches: 18. Germline lookup yields CDR1 LNHDA and CDR2 SQIVND (reference sequence). The CDR3 loop spans 16 amino acids. Here the CDR3 reads CASTVTGQDIGQGYTF. CDR3 DNA: TGTGCCAGTACAGTCACGGGACAGGACATCGGGCAAGGCTACACCTTC.

The chain has TRBV29-1 and TRBJ2-1; TRBD2 is a possible D gene (5 bases). Germline CDR1 SQVTM, CDR2 ANQGSEA. The V end lost 4 bases, the J end lost 1 base, and 8 bases lay between the germline ends. CDR3 length equals 13 residues. The CDR3 DNA reads as TGCAGCGTTGTACGGGGTTCCTACAATGAGCAGTTCTTC. Its protein product is CSVVRGSYNEQFF.